This T cell receptor beta chain comes out of a study of T cell changes during pregnancy in multiple sclerosis (dated by TCRdb to about 2019). For the study in its entirety: The study looked at changes in the T cell repertoire across pregnancy in women with multiple sclerosis.

For CDR1 and CDR2, the germline V gene lists MRHNA and SNTAGT. The CDR3 runs 15 residues from the cysteine to the phenylalanine. The DNA shown is the 45-base CDR3, in frame from base 1. V is trimmed back by 3 bases and J by 3 bases, and the junction contains 1 base that no gene match accounts for. Libraries were constructed by the immunoSEQ multiplex PCR assay. TCRdb took this table from immuneACCESS and kept in-frame rearrangements with V and J called. Such tables lack part of the clones; where checked against another copy, unresolved V genes explain under half of the gap, and the rest is unexplained. This sample comprises more than 8,000 clones, about 85% of them detected only once. The ten largest clonotypes hold roughly 10% of the sample. Regarding this clone: It has no known antigen specificity. No much larger clonotype is one base removed from it; base qualities were not supplied.

The chain employs TRBV6-4 and TRBJ2-3, with 12 bases in between that match TRBD2. This specimen was CD8+ T cells from peripheral blood mononuclear cells, taken in the first trimester of pregnancy. This TCR came from a female donor in good health, enrolled as a control in a pregnancy study. In nucleotide form, the sequence is TGTGCCAGCAGTGATGGGACTAGCGGGACAGATACGCAGTATTTT. The encoded protein is CASSDGTSGTDTQYF.